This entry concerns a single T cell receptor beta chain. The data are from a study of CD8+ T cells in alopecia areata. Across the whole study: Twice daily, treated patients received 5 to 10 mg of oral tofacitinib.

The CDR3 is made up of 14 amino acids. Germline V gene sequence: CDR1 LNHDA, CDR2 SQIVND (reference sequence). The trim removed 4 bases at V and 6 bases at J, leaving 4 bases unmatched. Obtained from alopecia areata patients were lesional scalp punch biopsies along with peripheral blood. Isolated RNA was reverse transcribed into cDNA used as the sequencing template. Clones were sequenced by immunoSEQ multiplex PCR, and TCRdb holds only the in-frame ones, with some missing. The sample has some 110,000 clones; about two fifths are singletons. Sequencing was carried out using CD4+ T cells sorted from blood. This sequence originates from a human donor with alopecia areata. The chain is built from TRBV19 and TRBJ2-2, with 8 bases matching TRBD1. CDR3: CASSTGQGAGELFF. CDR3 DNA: TGTGCCAGTAGTACCGGACAGGGAGCCGGGGAGCTGTTTTTT.